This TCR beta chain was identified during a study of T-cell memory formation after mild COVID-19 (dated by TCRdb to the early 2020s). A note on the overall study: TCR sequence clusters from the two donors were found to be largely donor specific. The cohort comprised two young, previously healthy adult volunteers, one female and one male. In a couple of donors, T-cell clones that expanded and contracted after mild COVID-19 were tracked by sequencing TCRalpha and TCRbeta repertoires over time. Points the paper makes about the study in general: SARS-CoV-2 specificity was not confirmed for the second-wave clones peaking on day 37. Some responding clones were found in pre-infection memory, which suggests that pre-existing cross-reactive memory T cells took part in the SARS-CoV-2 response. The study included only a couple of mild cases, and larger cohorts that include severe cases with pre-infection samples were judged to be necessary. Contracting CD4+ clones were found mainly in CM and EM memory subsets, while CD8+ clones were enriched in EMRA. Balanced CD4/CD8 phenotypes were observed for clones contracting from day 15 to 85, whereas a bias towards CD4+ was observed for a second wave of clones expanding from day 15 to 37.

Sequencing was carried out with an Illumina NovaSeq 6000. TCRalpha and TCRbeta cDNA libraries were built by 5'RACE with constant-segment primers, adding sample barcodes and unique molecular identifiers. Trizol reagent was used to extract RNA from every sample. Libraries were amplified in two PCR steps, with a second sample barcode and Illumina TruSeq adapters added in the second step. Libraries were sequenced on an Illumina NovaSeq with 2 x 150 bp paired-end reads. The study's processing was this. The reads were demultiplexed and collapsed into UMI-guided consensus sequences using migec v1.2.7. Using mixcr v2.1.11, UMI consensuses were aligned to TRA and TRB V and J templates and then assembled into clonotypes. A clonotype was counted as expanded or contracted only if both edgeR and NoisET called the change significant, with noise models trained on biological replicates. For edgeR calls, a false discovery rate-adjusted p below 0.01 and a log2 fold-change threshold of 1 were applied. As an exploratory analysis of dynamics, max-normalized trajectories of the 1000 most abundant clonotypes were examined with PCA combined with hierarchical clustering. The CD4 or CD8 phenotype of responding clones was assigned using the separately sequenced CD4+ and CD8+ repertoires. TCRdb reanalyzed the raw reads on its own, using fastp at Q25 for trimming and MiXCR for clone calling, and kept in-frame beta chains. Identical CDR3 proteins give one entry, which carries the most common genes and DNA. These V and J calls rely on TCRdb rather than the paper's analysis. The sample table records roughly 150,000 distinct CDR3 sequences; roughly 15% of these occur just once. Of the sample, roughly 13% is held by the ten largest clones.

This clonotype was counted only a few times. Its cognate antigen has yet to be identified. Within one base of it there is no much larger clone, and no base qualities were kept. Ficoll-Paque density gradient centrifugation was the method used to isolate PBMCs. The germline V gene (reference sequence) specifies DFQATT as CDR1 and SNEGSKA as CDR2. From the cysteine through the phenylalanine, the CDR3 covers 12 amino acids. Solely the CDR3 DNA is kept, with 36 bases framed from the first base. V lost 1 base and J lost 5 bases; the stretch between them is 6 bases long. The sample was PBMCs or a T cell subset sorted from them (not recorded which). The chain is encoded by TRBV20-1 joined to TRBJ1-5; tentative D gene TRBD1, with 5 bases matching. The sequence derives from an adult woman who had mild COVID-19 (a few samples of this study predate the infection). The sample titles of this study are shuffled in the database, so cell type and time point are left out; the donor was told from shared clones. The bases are TGCAGTGCTAGAGTCAGGGATCAGCCCCAGCATTTT. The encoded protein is CSARVRDQPQHF.